These 4 T cell receptor beta chains came from one sample sequenced in a study. In TCRdb, the 5' RACE reads were re-called with MiXCR into one record per CDR3 protein. The sample has roughly 40,000 distinct CDR3 sequences; around 30% are singletons. Sequencing was done on a sample of memory CD4+ T cells sorted from a lymph node. The subset here: memory CD4+ T cells, CD4+CD45RO+CD25-. Receptors originate from a female donor with breast cancer.

Many counts were recorded for this clonotype. The chain uses TRBV24-1 and TRBJ2-3; TRBD2 aligns across 8 bases. CDR1 is KGHDR, CDR2 SFDVKD, per germline. The CDR3 is 16 residues long. V shed 3 bases, J shed 3 bases, and the junction held 7 bases outside the gene matches. The CDR3 region is CATSDPQAGETDTQYF. CDR3 bases: TGTGCCACCAGTGATCCTCAAGCGGGAGAAACAGATACGCAGTATTTT.

The V and J genes are TRBV2 and TRBJ2-3; unclear D gene. Trimming removed 3 bases at V and 1 base at J, with 8 bases between. In germline, CDR1 is SNHLY, CDR2 FYNNEI. This CDR3 has 14 residues. The CDR3 DNA is TGTGCCAGCAGTGACCCCCGGGGCACAGATACGCAGTATTTT. It translates to CASSDPRGTDTQYF.

This clonotype was found a few times. The CDR3 is CASSPTPRDSYGYTF. In nucleotides, the CDR3 is TGTGCCAGCTCACCAACTCCTCGAGACAGCTATGGCTACACCTTC. J is TRBJ1-2 and V is TRBV18; possibly TRBD1 for D (5 bases). CDR1 KGHSH and CDR2 LQKENI come from the germline V gene. V gave up 2 bases and J gave up 4 bases, with 14 bases separating them. This CDR3 region has 15 residues.

CDR3 sequence (DNA): TGCAGCGTTGACAGGCAGGGTGGCGGCTACACCTTC. It is translated as CSVDRQGGGYTF. The chain links TRBV29-1 to TRBJ1-2, with a weak D call TRBD1 (5 bases). The CDR3 runs to 12 residues. V was clipped by 3 bases and J by 8 bases, with 13 bases between them. Germline loops: CDR1 SQVTM, CDR2 ANQGSEA.